Below, one T cell receptor beta chain is given with its context. This clone was seen a single time. The target of this receptor is not known. No quality values exist for individual bases; no much larger clone is one base distant. For the CD8 naive samples, CD45RO-negative cells were positively selected for CCR7, yielding a CD45RA+CCR7+ population from which TemRA cells were excluded. The donors were healthy, HIV-negative adults with no recently reported acute infections or vaccinations. Every donor was a Caucasian adult residing in Nashville, Tennessee, USA. Blood was collected by leukapheresis, and PBMCs were isolated by Ficoll-Histopaque density gradient centrifugation and then cryopreserved in liquid nitrogen vapor phase. Purity and quantity of every magnetically sorted T cell population were checked by analytical flow cytometry. Genomic DNA was isolated from every sorted fraction and measured by UV absorbance on a Nanodrop 2000c.

TCR CDR3 regions were amplified from genomic DNA by multiplex PCR using the deep immunoSEQ assay. For each cell subset, the extracted genomic DNA was distributed evenly across all wells of several immunoSEQ 96-well plates, and each plate served as one replicate. For sorted subsets, 150 to 250 ng genomic DNA, equal to 25,000 to 35,000 T cell genomes, was loaded into each replicate PCR. The purified libraries were quantified using a Qubit 3.0 fluorometer, sized with a Bioanalyzer 2100, and then quantified again using the KAPA Library Quantification kit. Every immunoSEQ 96-well plate was sequenced on a dedicated single-read 150-cycle Illumina NextSeq 550 flow cell. Per the original workflow: Because only junctional sequences without quality scores were contained in the immunoSEQ output, filtering matching that applied to full-length reads could not be performed. To assign V/J genes and CDR3, sequences were annotated using PyIR, a Python wrapper for IgBLAST v1.9, with IMGT germline references. Any read was removed if the V/J assignment was weak (E-value above 1e-6), the CDR3 was missing, or the read contained stop codons, out-of-frame junctions, or ambiguous translated residues. V3J clonotypes were defined as sequences sharing an identical inferred V gene, J gene, and CDR3 amino acid sequence. Percentage overlap between repertoires was calculated by dividing the number of shared unique clonotypes by the size of the smaller repertoire. Richness of each repertoire was evaluated using RTK rarefaction, the Chao1 estimator, and Recon v2.1 estimates of unobserved clonotypes. OLGA was used to compute generation probabilities for all TCRbeta clonotypes that the gDNA method yielded from a handful of donors. TCRdb provides this immuneACCESS table in a form limited to in-frame rearrangements. Some clones are lacking; in checked studies, under half of them reflect an unresolved V gene, and why the rest are absent is not known. For V, J and clone size, that table is used; D and trimming come from the DNA. The sample table contains 1.5 million to 2.5 million clones; only one count was recorded for around 96% of them. The ten largest make up 1% to 1.5% of the sample.

This specimen comes from a study of shared clonotypes between healthy human individuals (dated by TCRdb to the early 2020s). For the study in its entirety: The cohort included a few men and a couple of women between 18 and 49 years of age. To estimate repertoire size and how much clonotype sharing occurs between individuals, the study deeply sequenced the blood TCR repertoires of five healthy adults. For each donor, CD4 naive and CD4 memory were each given three plates, CD8 naive was given two plates, and CD8 memory was given one plate. Between about 0.85 and 10 billion PBMCs per donor were obtained by leukapheresis. To increase sequencing depth and limit assay-specific biases, TCR repertoire library preparation and sequencing were carried out by different laboratories using diverse techniques.

Compared with germline, V lacks 5 bases and J lacks 0 bases; bases without a gene match: 4. The CDR3 holds 15 amino acids from the cysteine to the phenylalanine. Of all the DNA, just the CDR3 is kept, 45 bases in frame from base 1. CDR1 and CDR2, per the germline V gene (reference sequence), are LNHDA and SQIVND. Overall results and qualifications from the work: Larger estimated clonotype richness was generally found for naive subsets than for memory subsets. Approximately 5% of naive CD4, approximately 3.7% of naive CD8, roughly 2.5% of memory CD4, and roughly 0.4% of memory CD8 clonotypes were shared across several donors. Compared with non-shared clonotypes, the clonotypes found in all four sorted-subset donors had higher generation probabilities. Incomplete sequencing was indicated by rarefaction of sorted-subset datasets, despite the large sequencing depth. Only blood was sampled, and tissue TCR repertoires likely differ from those in blood. Because the study included only a small number of donors, the genetic and exposure-history diversity represented was limited. Pairwise subsampling indicated that sequencing depth was expected to affect the degree of clonotype sharing among donors.

Sequenced material: naive CD8+ T cells sorted from blood. The cell subset or site label corresponds to: CD45RA+CCR7+. The sequence joins TRBV19 to TRBJ2-3; TRBD2 agrees with 8 junctional bases. The TCR originated in a young man in good health. The CDR3 region reads CASSSLAGSTDTQYF. The DNA sequence reads TGTGCCAGTAGTTCCTTAGCGGGAAGCACAGATACGCAGTATTTT.